This T cell receptor beta chain comes out of a study of blood T cell repertoires in COVID-19. The repertoire was sequenced with immunoSEQ multiplex PCR; TCRdb's copy has only in-frame clones and lacks some. The table lists about 260,000 clones, about 87% of them singletons. CDR1 is LNHDA and CDR2 is SQIVND in the germline V gene (reference sequence). The CDR3 is 13 residues long. Trimming cost V 8 bases and J 1 base, with 11 bases left between them. This TCR derives from a woman aged 40 to 55 who had recovered from COVID-19. The sample consisted of peripheral blood. The V and J genes are TRBV19 and TRBJ1-1; D not certain. The CDR3 DNA reads as TGTGCCAGTTCCCGAGACACGAACACTGAAGCTTTCTTT. Translation: CASSRDTNTEAFF.